The entry that follows covers one T cell receptor (beta chain) sequence. The junction does not match germline at one end; this may be a read error. Sequencing was performed with immunoSEQ multiplex PCR; in TCRdb, only in-frame clones are kept and a portion is missing. The table includes 850,000 to 1,200,000 clones, about three quarters detected once. This entry is derived from a study of shared clonotypes between healthy human individuals. The CDR3 spans 15 residues. Germline V gene lookup returns CDR1 ENHRY and CDR2 SYGVKD. The sample consisted of memory CD4+ T cells sorted from blood. The subset: CD45RA-negative fraction. The clonotype was recovered from a man between 18 and 35 years old in good health. V is TRBV10-3 and J is TRBJ2-3; D is unclear. DNA of the CDR3: TGTGCCAGCAGTTACTCGATGTGGGGCACAGATACGCAGTATTTT. It specifies CASSYSMWGTDTQYF.